This T cell receptor (beta chain) was obtained from a study of cytomegalovirus exposure and HLA in healthy donors. Primers for the PCR totalled 60 Vbeta and 13 Jbeta. Generated by immunoSEQ multiplex PCR, the TCRdb table keeps only in-frame clones and is missing some. The top ten clones hold 1.7% of a sample with about 140,000 clones, nearly 80% of them seen once. For this clone: What it binds is not known.

The V end lost 3 bases, the J end lost 5 bases, and 10 bases lay between the germline ends. CDR1 and CDR2 (germline): WSHSY, SAAADI. This CDR3 has 13 residues. General study results and limits: After further analysis at a later stage, roughly 16,000 TCR beta sequences were associated with HLA alleles at 0.05 false discovery rate. Researchers had no immune exposure information except CMV serostatus available.

V gene TRBV10-2 combines with J gene TRBJ1-2; D gene uncertain. Sequencing input: PBMCs. The source of this sequence is a woman younger than 45 in good health and CMV-seronegative. In DNA form, the CDR3 reads TGCGCCAGCAGTGAAAGTCCTAGGTATGGCTACACCTTC. It is translated as CASSESPRYGYTF.